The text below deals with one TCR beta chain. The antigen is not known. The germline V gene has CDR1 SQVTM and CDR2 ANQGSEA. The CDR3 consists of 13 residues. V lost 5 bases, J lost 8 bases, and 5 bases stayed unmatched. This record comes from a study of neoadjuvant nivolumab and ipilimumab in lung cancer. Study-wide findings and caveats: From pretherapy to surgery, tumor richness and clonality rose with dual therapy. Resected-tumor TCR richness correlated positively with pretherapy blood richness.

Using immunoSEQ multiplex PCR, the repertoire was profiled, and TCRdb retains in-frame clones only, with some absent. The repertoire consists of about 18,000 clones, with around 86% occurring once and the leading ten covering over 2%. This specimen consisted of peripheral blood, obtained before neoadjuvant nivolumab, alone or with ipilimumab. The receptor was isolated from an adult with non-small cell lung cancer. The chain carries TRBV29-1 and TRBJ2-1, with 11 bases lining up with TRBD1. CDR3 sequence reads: CSVNGQGADEQFF. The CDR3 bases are TGCAGCGTTAATGGACAGGGGGCCGATGAGCAGTTCTTC.